The 13 T cell receptor beta chains below come from one sample, sequenced in a study of cytomegalovirus exposure and HLA in healthy donors. The PCR contained 60 Vbeta and 13 Jbeta primers. The table came from immunoSEQ multiplex PCR; TCRdb's copy has only in-frame clones and leaves some out. The sample carries fewer than 200,000 clones, about 80% recorded once. Material: PBMCs. Receptors were obtained from a boy between 5 and 17 years old in good health and CMV-seronegative.

V gene TRBV2 combines with J gene TRBJ1-1, with 12 nucleotides matching TRBD1. Germline CDR1 and CDR2: SNHLY and FYNNEI. This CDR3 has 14 residues. After removal of 4 bases from V and 5 bases from J, the junction contained 2 bases not matched to a gene. Here the CDR3 DNA reads TGTGCCAGCAGTGGGGGACAGGGGGCAACTGAAGCTTTCTTT. This codes for CASSGGQGATEAFF. Drawing the rest from reference TRBV2 and TRBJ1-1, the complete variable domain is EPEVTQTPSHQVTQMGQEVILRCVPISNHLYFYWYRQILGQKVEFLVSFYNNEISEKSEIFDDQFSVERPDGSNFTLKIRSTKLEDSAMYFCASSGGQGATEAFFGQGTRLTVV.

This CDR3 reads CASSTSGSGNTIYF. The CDR3 nucleotides are TGTGCCAGCAGCACATCAGGGTCAGGAAACACCATATATTTT. This chain joins TRBV6-5 and TRBJ1-3; D is perhaps TRBD1 (5 bases). The CDR3 has 14 residues. Germline CDR1 reads MNHEY; CDR2 reads SVGAGI. V gave up 6 bases and J gave up 4 bases, with 13 bases separating them.

The chain has TRBV5-1 and TRBJ2-2; TRBD1 agrees at 7 bases. CDR1 and CDR2 (germline): SGHRS, YFSETQ. CDR3 size: 15 residues. V dropped 1 base and J dropped 4; count of bases not matched to a gene: 4. The CDR3 DNA sequence: TGCGCCAGCAGCTTGTCACAGGGGTTCACCGGGGAGCTGTTTTTT. Encoded protein: CASSLSQGFTGELFF.

This rearrangement joins TRBV30 to TRBJ2-7, with D perhaps TRBD2 (6 bases). Trimming stripped 0 bases from V and 2 bases from J, with 8 bases between. Germline loops: CDR1 GTSNPN, CDR2 SVGIG (reference sequence). The CDR3 totals 13 residues. The CDR3 coding sequence is TGTGCCTGGAGTGTAGGAGGGCCCTACGAGCAGTACTTC. This sequence encodes CAWSVGGPYEQYF. The entire variable domain, with the rest obtained from reference TRBV30 and TRBJ2-7, is as follows: SQTIHQWPATLVQPVGSPLSLECTVEGTSNPNLYWYRQAAGRGLQLLFYSVGIGQISSEVPQNLSASRPQDRQFILSSKKLLLSDSGFYLCAWSVGGPYEQYFGPGTRLTVT.

V usage is TRBV11-2 and J usage is TRBJ2-7, with 9 bases lining up with TRBD1. Per germline, CDR1 SGHAT and CDR2 FQNNGV. There are 16 residues in the CDR3. Trimming removed 1 base from V and 5 bases from J; junction bases left unmatched: 9. CDR3 nucleotide sequence: TGTGCCAGCAGCTTAGTAGGCGGGACAGGGTACCACGAGCAGTACTTC. It encodes CASSLVGGTGYHEQYF.

This rearrangement joins TRBV10-1 to TRBJ1-1; TRBD1 matches 8 bases. V was clipped by 4 bases and J by 3 bases; unmatched bases: 4. Germline V CDR1 and CDR2: WNHNN, SYGVQD (reference sequence). The CDR3 loop spans 14 amino acids. The chain's CDR3 is CASSAGTGYTEAFF. Written as DNA, the CDR3 is TGCGCCAGCAGTGCCGGGACAGGATACACTGAAGCTTTCTTT.

V is TRBV12-5 and J is TRBJ1-2, with D possibly TRBD1 on 5 matching bases. Germline CDR1 reads LGHNT; CDR2 reads FRNRAP. V was trimmed by 3 bases and J by 3 bases, leaving 8 bases between them. The CDR3 runs to 13 residues. The CDR3 spells CASGFSGDYGYTF. CDR3 bases: TGTGCTAGTGGTTTTTCGGGGGACTATGGCTACACCTTC.

This clone was counted only a few times. This chain uses TRBV9 with TRBJ1-1, with a weak D call TRBD1 (6 bases). Per germline, CDR1 SGDLS and CDR2 YYNGEE. The length of the CDR3 is 15 residues. Trimming left V 5 bases short and J 0 bases short, with 14 bases between. The chain's CDR3 is CASREDSSMNTEAFF. The CDR3 nucleotides read TGTGCCAGCAGGGAGGACAGCTCTATGAACACTGAAGCTTTCTTT. Based on the CDR3 plus reference TRBV9 and TRBJ1-1, the full variable domain is DSGVTQTPKHLITATGQRVTLRCSPRSGDLSVYWYQQSLDQGLQFLIQYYNGEERAKGNILERFSAQQFPDLHSELNLSSLELGDSALYFCASREDSSMNTEAFFGQGTRLTVV.

This chain joins TRBV6-1 and TRBJ1-1; 12 bases match TRBD1. The germline CDR1 and CDR2 sequences are MNHNS and SASEGT. The CDR3 loop spans 15 amino acids. After removal of 6 bases from V and 6 bases from J, the junction contained 8 bases not matched to a gene. CDR3 region: CASSGTGGPWAEAFF. DNA of the CDR3: TGTGCCAGCAGCGGGACAGGGGGCCCGTGGGCTGAAGCTTTCTTT.

The chain has TRBV5-1 and TRBJ2-7; D not certain. Per germline, CDR1 SGHRS and CDR2 YFSETQ. The length of the CDR3 is 16 residues. The germline V and J ends were trimmed by 4 bases and 2 bases, with 19 bases remaining between them. Here the CDR3 reads CASSLTYLADTYEQYF. The CDR3 coding sequence is TGCGCCAGCAGCCTCACTTACTTGGCGGATACCTACGAGCAGTACTTC. The full variable domain, rest sourced from reference TRBV5-1 and TRBJ2-7, is KAGVTQTPRYLIKTRGQQVTLSCSPISGHRSVSWYQQTPGQGLQFLFEYFSETQRNKGNFPGRFSGRQFSNSRSEMNVSTLELGDSALYLCASSLTYLADTYEQYFGPGTRLTVT.

The chain carries TRBV2 and TRBJ2-4, with TRBD1 matching 9 bases. V dropped 6 bases and J dropped 7; count of bases not matched to a gene: 4. The CDR3 is 13 residues long. Germline V gene lookup returns CDR1 SNHLY and CDR2 FYNNEI. The CDR3 DNA sequence: TGTGCCAGCAGACGGACAGGGGAGAACATTCAGTACTTC. Its protein is CASRRTGENIQYF.

V and J are TRBV27 and TRBJ1-1; 8 bases are a match to TRBD1. Trimming cost V 5 bases and J 0 bases; bases outside gene matches: 14. The CDR3 is made up of 18 amino acids. Germline loops: CDR1 MNHEY, CDR2 SMNVEV (reference sequence). CDR3 loop: CASSTTYPGQAMNTEAFF. The CDR3 DNA follows: TGTGCCAGCAGTACCACATACCCGGGACAGGCTATGAACACTGAAGCTTTCTTT.

This chain uses TRBV11-2 with TRBJ2-2; a possible D gene is TRBD1 (6 bases). The germline V and J ends were trimmed by 5 bases and 2 bases, with 12 bases remaining between them. Germline values: CDR1 SGHAT, CDR2 FQNNGV. This CDR3 region has 15 residues. The DNA of the CDR3 is TGTGCCAGCAGCCGAGTGACAGGAAACACCGGGGAGCTGTTTTTT. Amino acid sequence: CASSRVTGNTGELFF.